This T cell receptor beta chain was observed in a study of HIV-infected patients and healthy controls. The trim removed 4 bases at V and 7 bases at J, leaving 7 bases unmatched. Germline V lookup: CDR1 SGHTA, CDR2 FQGNSA. This CDR3 spans 15 amino acids. Alpha and beta constant-region primers primed reverse transcription of 400 to 650 ng RNA. Using multiplexing indices, alpha and beta chain libraries were generated apart by chain-specific third strand synthesis. TCRdb used MiXCR to reprocess the 5' RACE reads, holding one entry per CDR3 protein. The data contain more than 15,000 distinct CDR3 sequences, about 8.7% of them singletons. This clonotype was detected ten times or more. Roughly three months, about 14 weeks, into antiretroviral therapy, follow-up blood was collected. The repertoire came from unfractionated whole blood and reflected all unsorted peripheral T cells.

This sequence originates from an adult with HIV infection. This material consisted of blood, taken during antiretroviral therapy. J is TRBJ2-3 and V is TRBV7-2; 11 positions match TRBD2. The CDR3 coding sequence is TGTGCCAGCAGCTCAACTAGCGGGGGCCCCAATACGCAGTATTTT. Protein sequence: CASSSTSGGPNTQYF.